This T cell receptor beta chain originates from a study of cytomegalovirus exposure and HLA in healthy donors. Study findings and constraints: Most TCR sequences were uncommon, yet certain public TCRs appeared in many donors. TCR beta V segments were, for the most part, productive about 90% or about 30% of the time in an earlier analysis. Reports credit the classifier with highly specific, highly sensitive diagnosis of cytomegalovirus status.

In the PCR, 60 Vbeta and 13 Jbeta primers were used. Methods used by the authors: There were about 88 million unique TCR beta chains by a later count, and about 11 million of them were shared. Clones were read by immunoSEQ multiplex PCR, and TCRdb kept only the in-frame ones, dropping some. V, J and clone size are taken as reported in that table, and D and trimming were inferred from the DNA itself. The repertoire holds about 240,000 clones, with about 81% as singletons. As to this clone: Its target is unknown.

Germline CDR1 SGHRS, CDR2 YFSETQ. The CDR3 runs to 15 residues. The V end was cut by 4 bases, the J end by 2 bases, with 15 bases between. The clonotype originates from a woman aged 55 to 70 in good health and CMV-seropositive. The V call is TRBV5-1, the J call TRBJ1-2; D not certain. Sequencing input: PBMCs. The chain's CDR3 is CASSPGGGQNYGYTF. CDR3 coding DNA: TGCGCCAGCAGCCCCGGAGGCGGGCAGAACTATGGCTACACCTTC.